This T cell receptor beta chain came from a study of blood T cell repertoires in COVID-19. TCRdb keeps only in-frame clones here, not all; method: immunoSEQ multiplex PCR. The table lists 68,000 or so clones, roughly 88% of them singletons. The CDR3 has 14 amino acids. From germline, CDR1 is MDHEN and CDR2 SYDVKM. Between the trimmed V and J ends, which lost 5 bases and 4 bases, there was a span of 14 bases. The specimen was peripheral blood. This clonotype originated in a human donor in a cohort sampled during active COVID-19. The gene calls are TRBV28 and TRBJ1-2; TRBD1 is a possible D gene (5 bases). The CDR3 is CASSPWGRAYGYTF. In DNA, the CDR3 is TGTGCCAGCAGTCCCTGGGGCAGGGCCTATGGCTACACCTTC.